This T cell receptor beta chain was identified during a study of cytomegalovirus exposure and HLA in healthy donors. Study-level points and caveats: Cytomegalovirus association was listed for roughly 160 TCR beta chains. Reported findings show TCR beta sequences accurately forecast HLA-A and HLA-B alleles in most subjects. A later analysis reportedly found fewer N-insertions in an Asian-associated ancestry cluster than the approximately 730-donor mean.

On this clone: Its antigen is not identified.

V lost 2 bases to trimming and J lost 0 bases, with 12 bases between them. Germline CDR1 MNHEY, CDR2 SVGAGI. This CDR3 spans 16 amino acids. Vbeta (60) and Jbeta (13) primers were used in the PCR. Sequencing was performed with immunoSEQ multiplex PCR; in TCRdb, only in-frame clones are kept and a portion is missing. The data hold some 140,000 clones, with around two thirds observed a single time. V usage is TRBV6-5 and J usage is TRBJ2-3; D is undetermined. Sequencing was carried out using PBMCs. The origin of this receptor is a man between 18 and 29 years old in good health and CMV-seropositive. As DNA, the CDR3 is TGTGCCAGCAGTTACCCGCTGACTGCTAGCACAGATACGCAGTATTTT. Amino acids: CASSYPLTASTDTQYF.